One sample yielded the 28 T cell receptor beta chains listed below, sequenced in a study of T-cell memory formation after mild COVID-19. TCRdb analysed the 5' RACE reads with MiXCR anew, one entry per CDR3 protein. Of just under 150,000 distinct CDR3 sequences detected, 15% to 20% appear once; the ten largest clones hold around 2.4%. The sample consisted of PBMCs or a T cell subset sorted from them (not recorded which). The source of these receptors is an adult woman who had mild COVID-19 (a few samples of this study predate the infection). Cell type and time point are not known.

This clonotype has ten or more counts. This chain uses TRBV20-1 with TRBJ2-5; 8 nucleotides match TRBD1. This CDR3 region has 11 residues. Trimming took 6 bases from V and 4 from J; bases not matched to a gene: 1. CDR1 and CDR2 (germline): DFQATT, SNEGSKA (reference sequence). This chain's CDR3 is CSADRGETQYF. CDR3 DNA: TGCAGTGCCGACAGGGGAGAGACCCAGTACTTC.

The rearrangement joins TRBV11-3 to TRBJ2-7; the D gene is possibly TRBD1 (6 bases). V lost 1 base and J 2 bases, leaving 15 bases between the germline ends. CDR1 and CDR2 from the germline V gene are SGHNT and YENEEA. The CDR3 contains 16 residues. The CDR3 region is CASSLGDTDYTYEQYF. The CDR3, as DNA: TGTGCCAGCAGCTTAGGGGACACCGACTACACCTACGAGCAGTACTTC. The whole variable domain, filled in from reference TRBV11-3 and TRBJ2-7, reads EAGVVQSPRYKIIEKKQPVAFWCNPISGHNTLYWYLQNLGQGPELLIRYENEEAVDDSQLPKDRFSAERLKGVDSTLKIQPAELGDSAVYLCASSLGDTDYTYEQYFGPGTRLTVT.

The CDR3 sequence: CSARDFAQSTDTQYF. The CDR3 coding sequence is TGCAGTGCTAGAGATTTCGCACAAAGCACAGATACGCAGTATTTT. The chain links TRBV20-1 to TRBJ2-3, with D unclear. The CDR3 contains 15 residues. The germline V gene encodes CDR1 DFQATT and CDR2 SNEGSKA (reference sequence). Trimming removed 0 bases from V and 0 bases from J, with 10 bases in between.

This clonotype was detected only a few times. The J gene is TRBJ2-7, the V gene TRBV5-1; a weak D match, TRBD1 (6 bases). With 8 bases removed from V and 2 bases from J, the gap between germline ends came to 8 bases. CDR1 and CDR2 from the germline V gene are SGHRS and YFSETQ. The CDR3 is 11 residues long. For the CDR3, the DNA is TGCGCCAGGGACAGTACCTACGAGCAGTACTTC. It encodes CARDSTYEQYF.

This clonotype was picked up a small number of times. The J gene is TRBJ2-1, the V gene TRBV12-3 or TRBV12-4; TRBD2 matches at 8 bases. This CDR3 is 15 amino acids long. V trimming: 5 bases; J trimming: 8 bases; junction bases outside the gene matches: 11. This CDR3 is CASSPSREGRYEQFF. As DNA, the CDR3 is TGTGCCAGCAGTCCTTCCCGGGAGGGGAGGTATGAGCAGTTCTTC.

The J gene is TRBJ2-4, the V gene TRBV5-1; D remains ambiguous. Germline CDR1 reads SGHRS; CDR2 reads YFSETQ. V lost 0 bases and J lost 0, with 4 bases in between. This CDR3 contains 14 residues. In nucleotides, the CDR3 is TGCGCCAGCAGCTTGGACAGAGCCAAAAACATTCAGTACTTC. Its protein product is CASSLDRAKNIQYF.

The chain is built from TRBV12-3 or TRBV12-4 and TRBJ2-5; 7 positions agree with TRBD2. The V and J ends lost 7 bases and 6 bases, in that order; junction bases with no gene match: 11. The CDR3 consists of 14 residues. The CDR3 protein is CASTREDGGKTQYF. The CDR3 DNA is TGTGCCAGCACCCGGGAGGACGGGGGAAAGACCCAGTACTTC.

This clonotype was seen more than once but under ten times. The J gene is TRBJ1-5, the V gene TRBV24-1; no clear D. The CDR3 has 13 residues. V dropped 6 bases and J dropped 0 bases, with 5 bases sitting between them. The V gene's germline CDR1 is KGHDR and CDR2 SFDVKD. The CDR3 region is CATSWDSNQPQHF. CDR3 coding DNA: TGTGCCACCAGTTGGGATAGCAATCAGCCCCAGCATTTT.

This clonotype was seen a handful of times. An end of the junction does not agree with germline; a read error may underlie this. The chain is built from TRBV20-1 and TRBJ2-1, with 8 bases matching TRBD2. The germline V gene encodes CDR1 DFQATT and CDR2 SNEGSKA (reference sequence). The CDR3 has 11 amino acids. In DNA form, the CDR3 reads TGCAGTGCTAGAGTAACGGGAGGGTGGATCTTC. Translating it yields CSARVTGGWIF.

Only a few counts were recorded for this clonotype. The genes are TRBV5-6 and TRBJ2-2, with 9 nucleotides matching TRBD2. Germline-derived CDR1 and CDR2 are SGHDT and YYEEEE. Germline trimming cut 2 bases from V and 3 bases from J; bases unmatched to any gene: 11. The CDR3 length is 18 residues. Here the CDR3 reads CASSFRLVAGEDTGELFF. As DNA, the CDR3 is TGTGCCAGCAGCTTTCGACTGGTAGCGGGGGAAGACACCGGGGAGCTGTTTTTT. The full variable domain, in which reference TRBV5-6 and TRBJ2-2 provide the parts outside the CDR3, is DAGVTQSPTHLIKTRGQQVTLRCSPKSGHDTVSWYQQALGQGPQFIFQYYEEEERQRGNFPDRFSGHQFPNYSSELNVNALLLGDSALYLCASSFRLVAGEDTGELFFGEGSRLTVL.

There are a few counts of this clonotype. This rearrangement joins TRBV2 to TRBJ1-5; D gene ambiguous. CDR1 SNHLY and CDR2 FYNNEI come from the germline V gene. The CDR3 is 13 residues long. V was clipped by 6 bases and J by 7 bases, with 13 bases between them. The CDR3, as DNA: TGTGCCAGCAGATGGGCACCTGAACAGCCCCAGCATTTT. This sequence encodes CASRWAPEQPQHF.

DNA for the CDR3: TGCGCCAGCAACTTAGCGGGAGCTAGCACAGATACGCAGTATTTT. Protein sequence: CASNLAGASTDTQYF. The rearrangement joins TRBV5-1 to TRBJ2-3; 9 bases are a match to TRBD2. Germline values: CDR1 SGHRS, CDR2 YFSETQ. The CDR3 spans 15 residues. V lost 6 bases to trimming and J lost 0 bases; unmatched junction nucleotides: 5.

This clonotype was seen a few times. J is TRBJ2-3 and V is TRBV7-8, with D perhaps assigned TRBD1 or TRBD2 (5 bases each). The germline gives CDR1 SGHVS, CDR2 FQNEAQ. Trimming left V 7 bases short and J 0 bases short, with 17 bases between. The CDR3 is 16 amino acids. The CDR3 loop reads CASTRRGGLSTDTQYF. Written as DNA, the CDR3 is TGTGCCAGCACCCGTCGGGGCGGGCTAAGCACAGATACGCAGTATTTT.

The rearrangement uses TRBV6-1 and TRBJ1-2; the match to TRBD1 covers 10 bases. In germline, CDR1 is MNHNS, CDR2 SASEGT. The ends lost 5 bases at V and 2 bases at J; junction bases unmatched: 5. This CDR3 is built from 15 residues. DNA of the CDR3: TGTGCCAGCAGTCGGGACAGGGGTCAAAACTATGGCTACACCTTC. Amino acid sequence: CASSRDRGQNYGYTF.

This clonotype showed up just a few times. The V call is TRBV29-1, the J call TRBJ2-7; possible D gene TRBD2, 6 bases. The CDR3 sequence is 12 residues long. CDR1 and CDR2 (germline): SQVTM, ANQGSEA. Here the CDR3 DNA reads TGCAGTGCCGGGACTGATTTTTACGAGCAGTACTTC. Residues: CSAGTDFYEQYF.

The table lists this clonotype with a few counts. V gene TRBV5-4 combines with J gene TRBJ2-3; no firm D call. Trimming cost V 0 bases and J 6 bases, with 11 bases left between them. Germline V gene data show CDR1 as SGHNT and CDR2 as YYREEE (reference sequence). The CDR3 contains 14 residues. The chain's CDR3 is CASSLVGPRDTQYF. The CDR3 nucleotides are TGTGCCAGCAGCTTGGTAGGGCCTCGGGATACGCAGTATTTT.

This clonotype was seen once. The CDR3 bases are TGTGCCAGCAGCATACAGGGATATAGCACAGATACGCAGTATTTT. Translated, it gives CASSIQGYSTDTQYF. The V and J genes are TRBV7-3 and TRBJ2-3; possible D gene TRBD1, 6 bases. V lost 5 bases, J lost 0 bases, and 12 bases lay in between. This CDR3 contains 15 residues. Germline assignment: CDR1 SGHTA and CDR2 FQGTGA.

In DNA form, the CDR3 reads TGTGCCAGCAGCTTAGATCATGGCAGGGTCGATGAAAAACTGTTTTTT. Amino acid sequence: CASSLDHGRVDEKLFF. This chain uses TRBV7-2 with TRBJ1-4, with D perhaps TRBD1 (5 bases). CDR1 SGHTA and CDR2 FQGNSA come from the germline V gene. The V end was cut by 1 base, the J end by 6 bases, with 15 bases between. There are 16 residues in the CDR3.

V gene TRBV12-3 or TRBV12-4 combines with J gene TRBJ2-3; possible D gene TRBD2, 6 bases. The CDR3 extends over 17 amino acids. The V end lost 6 bases, the J end lost 4 bases, and 23 bases lay between the germline ends. CDR3 loop: CASSPPSPGGWADTQYF. For the CDR3, the DNA is TGTGCCAGCAGCCCACCATCCCCCGGGGGATGGGCAGATACGCAGTATTTT.

This clonotype was seen a handful of times. The chain uses TRBV6-5 and TRBJ1-6; TRBD1 aligns across 7 bases. The CDR3 loop spans 17 amino acids. Trimming cost V 5 bases and J 0 bases; bases outside gene matches: 7. Germline V gives CDR1 MNHEY, CDR2 SVGAGI. For the CDR3, the DNA is TGTGCCAGCAGTGGGACAGATTCAAGCTCCTATAATTCACCCCTCCACTTT. This gives the protein CASSGTDSSSYNSPLHF.

V is TRBV6-2 or TRBV6-3 and J is TRBJ2-7; D perhaps matches TRBD1 (5 bases). V lost 2 bases and J lost 2, with 10 bases in between. CDR3 length: 14 residues. Germline values: CDR1 MNHEY, CDR2 SVGEGT. CDR3 coding DNA: TGTGCCAGCAGTTACGCAGGGCAAGCCTACGAGCAGTACTTC. Amino acids: CASSYAGQAYEQYF.

V and J are TRBV5-5 and TRBJ2-3; 7 bases agree with TRBD1. The V segment lost 3 bases and the J segment 2 bases; nucleotides outside the gene matches: 3. This CDR3 has 14 amino acids. Germline loops: CDR1 SGHKS, CDR2 YYEKEE (reference sequence). Here the CDR3 reads CASSSGTDTDTQYF. The CDR3 nucleotides are TGTGCCAGCAGCTCCGGGACAGACACAGATACGCAGTATTTT.

The table lists this clonotype with a few counts. The chain carries TRBV4-1 and TRBJ2-3; TRBD1 might be the D (6 bases). The V gene lost 1 base and the J gene lost 2 bases, with 10 bases spanning the gap. The CDR3 runs 15 residues. Germline V gene lookup returns CDR1 MGHRA and CDR2 YSYEKL. This CDR3 reads CASSQVGALTDTQYF. The CDR3 DNA is TGCGCCAGCAGCCAAGTGGGGGCACTCACAGATACGCAGTATTTT.

This clonotype was counted a few times. The V gene is TRBV7-8, the J gene TRBJ1-1; unclear D gene. CDR1 and CDR2 (germline): SGHVS, FQNEAQ. Trimming shortened V by 5 bases and J by 2 bases, and 15 bases separated the two germline ends. This CDR3 has 15 amino acids. CDR3 sequence: CASSPRIDINTEAFF. DNA of the CDR3: TGTGCCAGCAGCCCGCGAATAGACATTAACACTGAAGCTTTCTTT.

The chain couples TRBV18 to TRBJ1-1, with D hard to call. Trimming removed 3 bases from V and 1 base from J, with 12 bases in between. Germline V gene sequence: CDR1 KGHSH, CDR2 LQKENI. The CDR3 is made up of 15 amino acids. CDR3 bases: TGTGCCAGCTCACCTTCCGAAAGTCGGAACACTGAAGCTTTCTTT. Translation gives CASSPSESRNTEAFF.

The sample holds a few counts of this clonotype. V gene TRBV13 combines with J gene TRBJ1-3, with TRBD1 as a possible D gene (6 bases). This CDR3 contains 14 residues. Germline CDR1 reads PRHDT; CDR2 reads FYEKMQ (reference sequence). Trimming removed 5 bases from V and 4 bases from J, with 12 bases in between. In nucleotides, the CDR3 is TGTGCCAGCAGCCTGGTCAGGGGAGGAAACACCATATATTTT. Translating gives CASSLVRGGNTIYF. Complete variable domain (other parts from reference TRBV13 and TRBJ1-3): AAGVIQSPRHLIKEKRETATLKCYPIPRHDTVYWYQQGPGQDPQFLISFYEKMQSDKGSIPDRFSAQQFSDYHSELNMSSLELGDSALYFCASSLVRGGNTIYFGEGSWLTVV.

The chain joins TRBV5-1 to TRBJ2-5, with TRBD1 matching over 8 bases. CDR1 and CDR2 (germline): SGHRS, YFSETQ. The CDR3 is made up of 15 amino acids. Trimming removed 4 bases from V and 2 bases from J; junction bases left unmatched: 7. The CDR3 DNA reads as TGCGCCAGCAGCAACGGACAGGGAGGACAAGAGACCCAGTACTTC. Translated, it gives CASSNGQGGQETQYF.

The table lists this clonotype with a few counts. The rearrangement joins TRBV5-1 to TRBJ2-1; TRBD2 aligns across 10 bases. V dropped 5 bases and J dropped 8; count of bases not matched to a gene: 16. CDR3 size: 17 residues. CDR1 and CDR2 (germline): SGHRS, YFSETQ. CDR3 amino acids: CASSHPGASGSGDEQFF. CDR3 DNA: TGCGCCAGCAGTCATCCGGGGGCTAGCGGGAGTGGGGATGAGCAGTTCTTC. The full variable domain, completed using reference TRBV5-1 and TRBJ2-1, is KAGVTQTPRYLIKTRGQQVTLSCSPISGHRSVSWYQQTPGQGLQFLFEYFSETQRNKGNFPGRFSGRQFSNSRSEMNVSTLELGDSALYLCASSHPGASGSGDEQFFGPGTRLTVL.